This T cell receptor (beta chain) was found in a study of T cells after yellow fever vaccination. Trimming took off 5 bases at V and 0 bases at J, with 8 bases between the two ends. Per the germline V gene, CDR1 is DFQATT and CDR2 is SNEGSKA (reference sequence). This CDR3 has 13 amino acids. MiXCR, run by TCRdb on the 5' RACE reads, gives a single entry per CDR3 protein. The sample includes around 310,000 distinct CDR3 sequences, around 4% of them seen just once. There are many counts of this clonotype. The chain employs TRBV20-1 and TRBJ2-1; D remains ambiguous. The source was PBMCs, collected on the day of the yellow fever booster vaccination. The sequence was collected from a man in his late teens or twenties who received the YFV17D yellow fever vaccine. CDR3 sequence reads: CSAAAFSYNEQFF. For the CDR3, the DNA is TGCAGTGCTGCAGCTTTCTCCTACAATGAGCAGTTCTTC.